Shown below are 20 T cell receptor beta chains from a single sample sequenced in a study of blood T cell repertoires in COVID-19. Sequencing used immunoSEQ multiplex PCR; TCRdb keeps in-frame clones, though not all of them. This table holds roughly 360,000 clones, around nine tenths found once. The sequencing sample was made of PBMCs or T cells enriched from blood (not recorded which). These TCRs come from a woman younger than 45 with acute COVID-19.

This sequence joins TRBV7-2 and TRBJ2-7; a weak D match, TRBD1 (6 bases). The CDR3 covers 15 residues. The V end was cut by 0 bases, the J end by 0 bases, with 9 bases between. Germline-derived CDR1 and CDR2 are SGHTA and FQGNSA. The CDR3 DNA sequence: TGTGCCAGCAGCTTAGCCAGGGGAGCCTCCTACGAGCAGTACTTC. Translated, it gives CASSLARGASYEQYF.

The chain employs TRBV5-1 and TRBJ2-1; 10 bases match TRBD1. The CDR3 runs to 15 residues. Germline V gene data show CDR1 as SGHRS and CDR2 as YFSETQ. V lost 4 bases, J lost 8 bases, and 9 bases stayed unmatched. DNA of the CDR3: TGCGCCAGCAGCCCCGGGACAGGGGACTGGGATGAGCAGTTCTTC. Its translation: CASSPGTGDWDEQFF. The entire variable domain, with the rest obtained from reference TRBV5-1 and TRBJ2-1, is as follows: KAGVTQTPRYLIKTRGQQVTLSCSPISGHRSVSWYQQTPGQGLQFLFEYFSETQRNKGNFPGRFSGRQFSNSRSEMNVSTLELGDSALYLCASSPGTGDWDEQFFGPGTRLTVL.

The chain carries TRBV25-1 and TRBJ1-2; D unresolved. V lost 6 bases, J lost 2 bases, and 13 bases lay in between. The CDR3 has 14 amino acids. The V gene's germline CDR1 is MGHDK and CDR2 SYGVNS. CDR3 loop: CASRSKTGNYGYTF. DNA of the CDR3: TGTGCCAGCAGGAGTAAAACGGGGAACTATGGCTACACCTTC.

The chain is built from TRBV19 and TRBJ2-7; 7 bases match TRBD1. After removal of 6 bases from V and 7 bases from J, the junction contained 9 bases not matched to a gene. CDR3 length: 13 amino acids. CDR1 is LNHDA, CDR2 SQIVND, per germline (reference sequence). For the CDR3, the DNA is TGTGCCAGTAGCCAAATCGACAGGGTTGAGCAGTACTTC. Its translation: CASSQIDRVEQYF.

This clone was detected only a few times. The chain combines TRBV4-1 with TRBJ2-3, with 13 bases lining up with TRBD2. This CDR3 comprises 19 residues. CDR1 MGHRA and CDR2 YSYEKL come from the germline V gene. The V gene end was trimmed by 0 bases and the J gene end by 2 bases; junction bases not matched to a gene: 8. CDR3 protein: CASSQETPGLAGNTDTQYF. CDR3 DNA sequence: TGCGCCAGCAGCCAAGAAACCCCGGGACTAGCGGGGAACACAGATACGCAGTATTTT.

This chain links TRBV7-2 with TRBJ2-1, with TRBD1 matching over 9 bases. The V gene end was trimmed by 3 bases and the J gene end by 3 bases; junction bases not matched to a gene: 6. From germline, CDR1 is SGHTA and CDR2 FQGNSA. This CDR3 is built from 16 residues. Here the CDR3 reads CASSFGTGGSYNEQFF. CDR3 nucleotide sequence: TGTGCCAGCAGCTTTGGAACAGGGGGCAGCTACAATGAGCAGTTCTTC.

The chain combines TRBV3-1 (or the pseudogene TRBV3-2) with TRBJ1-1; 8 nucleotides line up with TRBD1. This CDR3 comprises 13 residues. CDR1 is LGHDT, CDR2 YNNKEL, per germline (reference sequence). V was pared by 2 bases and J by 6 bases, with 2 bases of the junction left unmatched. CDR3 amino acids: CASSQLQGAEAFF. The CDR3 bases are TGTGCCAGCAGCCAATTACAGGGGGCTGAAGCTTTCTTT.

This clone occurred a few times. The chain recombines TRBV10-2 with TRBJ2-1; 9 bases line up with TRBD1. J lost 4 bases, V lost 7 bases, and 5 bases had no gene match. The germline V gene has CDR1 WSHSY and CDR2 SAAADI. This CDR3 has 14 amino acids. The chain's CDR3 is CASKDRGDYNEQFF. For the CDR3, the DNA is TGCGCCAGCAAAGACAGGGGGGATTACAATGAGCAGTTCTTC.

The rearrangement links TRBV12-3 or TRBV12-4 to TRBJ1-1; D unclear. The CDR3 runs to 13 residues. V lost 2 bases, J lost 1 base, and 5 bases lay in between. CDR3 in DNA: TGTGCCAGCAGTTTATACAAGAACACTGAAGCTTTCTTT. It is translated as CASSLYKNTEAFF.

The V and J genes are TRBV5-1 and TRBJ1-4; 8 bases are a match to TRBD1. Looked up from germline, CDR1 is SGHRS and CDR2 is YFSETQ. The V segment lost 4 bases and the J segment 7 bases; nucleotides outside the gene matches: 6. This CDR3 region has 14 residues. The CDR3 DNA reads as TGCGCCAGCAGCCAGCCGGGACAGGTTGAAAAACTGTTTTTT. Its protein is CASSQPGQVEKLFF.

This clone showed up just once. Other DNA sequences in this sample translate to the same CDR3. This chain connects TRBV5-1 to TRBJ2-3; 15 bases fit TRBD2. With V trimmed by 5 bases and J by 0 bases, 4 bases remained unmatched. Germline CDR1 SGHRS, CDR2 YFSETQ. The CDR3 loop spans 17 amino acids. The CDR3 protein is CASSEGLAGGSTDTQYF. CDR3 in DNA: TGCGCCAGCAGTGAGGGACTAGCGGGGGGTAGCACAGATACGCAGTATTTT.

The chain carries TRBV6-2 or TRBV6-3 and TRBJ2-3, with D perhaps matching TRBD2 (6 bases). V shed 3 bases and J shed 4 bases, with 14 bases lying between them. The CDR3 is 15 residues long. The germline gives CDR1 MNHEY, CDR2 SVGEGT. CDR3 loop: CASSYGVAGSDTQYF. In nucleotides, the CDR3 is TGTGCCAGCAGTTATGGGGTTGCGGGGTCAGATACGCAGTATTTT.

The chain has TRBV4-1 and TRBJ1-2; D is unresolved. V lost 9 bases, J lost 0 bases, and 11 bases lay in between. The CDR3 totals 13 residues. CDR1 and CDR2 (germline): MGHRA, YSYEKL. CDR3 DNA sequence: TGCGCCAGTCGGGATACCTCTAACTATGGCTACACCTTC. Its protein product is CASRDTSNYGYTF.

The chain has TRBV6-2 or TRBV6-3 and TRBJ1-5; D call uncertain. Germline loops: CDR1 MNHEY, CDR2 SVGEGT. The CDR3 sequence is 18 residues long. The V and J ends lost 0 bases and 2 bases respectively, with 17 bases between them. CDR3: CASSYSRYTGSGNQPQHF. In DNA, the CDR3 is TGTGCCAGCAGTTACTCGAGATATACGGGGTCGGGCAATCAGCCCCAGCATTTT.

This chain links TRBV5-1 with TRBJ1-6; D unresolved. V lost 4 bases to trimming and J lost 7 bases, with 6 bases between them. This CDR3 region has 12 residues. Per germline, CDR1 SGHRS and CDR2 YFSETQ. The CDR3, as DNA: TGCGCCAGCAGCACAGAGAATTCACCCCTCCACTTT. It encodes CASSTENSPLHF.

V gene TRBV4-3 combines with J gene TRBJ2-7, with D perhaps TRBD1 (5 bases). Germline V lookup: CDR1 LGHNA, CDR2 YSLEER. V was pared by 0 bases and J by 2 bases, with 11 bases between. This CDR3 comprises 15 residues. CDR3 protein: CASSQDTSGTYEQYF. The CDR3 DNA sequence: TGCGCCAGCAGCCAAGATACATCAGGGACCTACGAGCAGTACTTC.

The chain combines TRBV6-6 with TRBJ2-3; D is possibly TRBD2 (5 bases). This CDR3 is built from 15 residues. The V and J ends lost 11 bases and 6 bases respectively, with 24 bases between them. Germline V CDR1 and CDR2: MNHNY, SVGAGI (reference sequence). CDR3 sequence reads: CASSNVRGLEDTQYF. In nucleotides, the CDR3 is TGTGCCTCCTCGAATGTTCGGGGTTTGGAGGATACGCAGTATTTT.

This chain joins TRBV6-6 and TRBJ2-3; D gene uncertain. Between the trimmed V and J ends, which lost 5 bases and 2 bases, there was a span of 11 bases. CDR1 and CDR2 (germline): MNHNY, SVGAGI (reference sequence). The CDR3 is 14 amino acids. The CDR3 here is CASSRQLLTDTQYF. The CDR3 coding sequence is TGTGCCAGCAGTCGTCAACTCCTCACAGATACGCAGTATTTT.

This rearrangement joins TRBV6-2 or TRBV6-3 to TRBJ1-1; the D is unclear. From germline, CDR1 is MNHEY and CDR2 SVGEGT. CDR3 length: 13 residues. V was pared by 5 bases and J by 8 bases, with 15 bases between. The CDR3 DNA sequence: TGTGCCAGCAGTAACCCGACTAGCCTGGAAGCTTTCTTT. Translation: CASSNPTSLEAFF.

J is TRBJ1-5 and V is TRBV24-1; 8 bases fit TRBD1. Per the germline V gene, CDR1 is KGHDR and CDR2 is SFDVKD. The CDR3 sequence is 20 residues long. Trimming at V came to 0 bases and at J to 4 bases, leaving 16 bases not matched to a gene. In nucleotides, the CDR3 is TGTGCCACCAGTGATTTGCTGGGCAGGGGGCAACGCATAGCAAATCAGCCCCAGCATTTT. Translation gives CATSDLLGRGQRIANQPQHF.